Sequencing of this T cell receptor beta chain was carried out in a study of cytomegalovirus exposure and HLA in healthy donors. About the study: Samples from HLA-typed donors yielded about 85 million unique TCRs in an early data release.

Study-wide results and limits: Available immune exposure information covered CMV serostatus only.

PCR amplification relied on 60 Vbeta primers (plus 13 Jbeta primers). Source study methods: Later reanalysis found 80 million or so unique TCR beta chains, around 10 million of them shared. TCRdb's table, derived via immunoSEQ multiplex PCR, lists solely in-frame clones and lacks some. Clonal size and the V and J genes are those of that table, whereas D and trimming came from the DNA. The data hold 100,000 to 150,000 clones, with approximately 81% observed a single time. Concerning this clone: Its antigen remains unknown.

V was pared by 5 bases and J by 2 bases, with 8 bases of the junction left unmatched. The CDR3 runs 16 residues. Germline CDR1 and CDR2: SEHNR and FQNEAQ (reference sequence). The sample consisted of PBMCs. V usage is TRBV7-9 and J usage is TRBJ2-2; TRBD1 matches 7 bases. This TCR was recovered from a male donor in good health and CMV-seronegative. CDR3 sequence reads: CASSDPRGINTGELFF. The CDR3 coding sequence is TGTGCCAGCAGCGATCCCAGGGGGATAAACACCGGGGAGCTGTTTTTT.